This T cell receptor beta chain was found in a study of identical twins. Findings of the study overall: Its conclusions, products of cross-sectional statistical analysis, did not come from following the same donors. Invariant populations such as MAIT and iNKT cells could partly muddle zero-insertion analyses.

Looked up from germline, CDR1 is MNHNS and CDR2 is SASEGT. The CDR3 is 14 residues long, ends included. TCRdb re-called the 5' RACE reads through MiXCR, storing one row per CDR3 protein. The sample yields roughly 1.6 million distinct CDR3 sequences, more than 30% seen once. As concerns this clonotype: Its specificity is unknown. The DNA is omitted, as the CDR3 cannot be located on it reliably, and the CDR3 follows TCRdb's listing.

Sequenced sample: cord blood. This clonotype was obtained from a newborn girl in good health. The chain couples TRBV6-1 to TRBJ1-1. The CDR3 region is CASSSSERSVEAFF.